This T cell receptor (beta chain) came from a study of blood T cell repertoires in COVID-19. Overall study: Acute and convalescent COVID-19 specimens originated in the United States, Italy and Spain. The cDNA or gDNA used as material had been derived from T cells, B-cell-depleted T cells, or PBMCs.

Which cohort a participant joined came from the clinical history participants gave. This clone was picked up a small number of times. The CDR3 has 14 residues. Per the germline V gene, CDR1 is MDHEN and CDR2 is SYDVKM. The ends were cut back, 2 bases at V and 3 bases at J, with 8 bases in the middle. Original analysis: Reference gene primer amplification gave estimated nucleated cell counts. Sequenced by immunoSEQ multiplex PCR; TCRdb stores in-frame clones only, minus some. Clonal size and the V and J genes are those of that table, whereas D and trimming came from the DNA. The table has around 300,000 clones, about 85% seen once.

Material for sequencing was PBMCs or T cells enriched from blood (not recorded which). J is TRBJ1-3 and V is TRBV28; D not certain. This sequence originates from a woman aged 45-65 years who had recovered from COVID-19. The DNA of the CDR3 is TGTGCCAGCAGTTTAACAGCCAATGGAAACACCATATATTTT. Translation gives CASSLTANGNTIYF.